These T cell receptor beta chains were read from a single sample in a study of blood T cell repertoires in COVID-19. Clones were read by immunoSEQ multiplex PCR, and TCRdb kept only the in-frame ones, dropping some. The table shows around 240,000 clones, with 86% occurring only once. The sequenced sample was PBMCs or T cells enriched from blood (not recorded which). Receptors were obtained from a woman aged 50 to 65 who had recovered from COVID-19. CDR3s leave out the opening cysteine and the closing phenylalanine or tryptophan. A D gene is named only where the DNA matches it firmly.

13	.	TRBJ1-2	TRBV7-3	ASRSAGITNYGYT
14	.	TRBJ2-2	TRBV5-1	ASSFDTGSNTGELF
14	.	TRBJ1-5	TRBV7-8	ASSLAEGLSNQPQH
13	.	TRBJ1-2	TRBV28	ASIISGGPNYGYT
12	.	TRBJ1-2	TRBV21-1	ASSKEGRDYGYT
13	.	TRBJ2-1	TRBV4-1	ASSRTTRGAGEQF
12	.	TRBJ2-7	TRBV20-1	SASEGVPPYEQY
12	.	TRBJ2-7	TRBV7-9	ASSLRERGHEQY
15	TRBD1	TRBJ1-4	TRBV7-9	ASNLRDRVIPNEKLF
13	TRBD1	TRBJ2-2	TRBV6-5	ASSYDNRGAGELF
14	.	TRBJ2-1	TRBV19	ASSIALEDTYNEQF
13	.	TRBJ2-1	TRBV5-1	ASSGGGPSYNEQF
12	.	TRBJ2-5	TRBV5-1	ASSLGAGQETQY
14	.	TRBJ1-3	TRBV3-1/TRBV3-2	ASSLNLGGAGNTIY
13	TRBD1	TRBJ2-3	TRBV7-6	ASSPGQGPTDTQY
15	TRBD1	TRBJ1-5	TRBV18	ASSPSDRGLLNQPQH
15	TRBD1	TRBJ1-1	TRBV30	AWSWGWTGEKNTEAF
11	.	TRBJ1-1	TRBV14	ASSRNRNTEAF
11	.	TRBJ1-1	TRBV6-5	ASRSPRNTEAF
11	.	TRBJ2-7	TRBV7-8	ASSAGLLSEQY
9	TRBD1	TRBJ1-1	TRBV5-6	ASSSTGGAF
13	.	TRBJ1-5	TRBV28	ASTPGGGPNQPQH
13	.	TRBJ1-3	TRBV3-1/TRBV3-2	ASSQDHSSGNTIY
10	TRBD1	TRBJ1-2	TRBV2	ASSGTGYGYT
13	.	TRBJ1-5	TRBV19	ASSIGANSNQPQH
15	TRBD2	TRBJ2-5	TRBV7-6	ASSFAGTRVGGETQY
16	TRBD1	TRBJ2-1	TRBV7-9	ASSLTPRQGKAYNEQF
14	TRBD1	TRBJ2-2	TRBV18	ASSPGQGTYTGELF
17	.	TRBJ1-2	TRBV30	AWSVHRRSVDKENYGYT
11	.	TRBJ2-2	TRBV27	ASSVTFSGELF
13	TRBD1	TRBJ1-3	TRBV5-1	ASSLRQGSGNTIY
12	.	TRBJ1-3	TRBV6-5	ASSYLGAGNTIY
11	TRBD1	TRBJ1-2	TRBV5-4	ASSPQGAERYT
12	.	TRBJ2-5	TRBV7-6	ASSLNRVGETQY
13	TRBD1	TRBJ1-2	TRBV7-8	ASSTRDSSNYGYT
13	.	TRBJ1-2	TRBV7-2	ASSFRDPINYGYT
13	TRBD2	TRBJ2-7	TRBV5-6	ASSRSGLAGYEQY
11	TRBD1	TRBJ1-3	TRBV5-4	ASSGRDRHTIY
12	.	TRBJ1-4	TRBV7-2	ASSLQSTNEKLF
13	.	TRBJ1-4	TRBV11-2	ASSLAKRTNEKLF
12	.	TRBJ1-5	TRBV19	ASQRRVEGQPQH
15	TRBD2	TRBJ2-1	TRBV10-1	ASSDFTSGGTYNEQF
12	TRBD1	TRBJ1-2	TRBV19	ASRPQGMVYGYT
15	TRBD2	TRBJ2-3	TRBV11-3	ASSLGLWRGDTDTQY
12	TRBD1	TRBJ2-1	TRBV27	ASRKDRGGSEQF